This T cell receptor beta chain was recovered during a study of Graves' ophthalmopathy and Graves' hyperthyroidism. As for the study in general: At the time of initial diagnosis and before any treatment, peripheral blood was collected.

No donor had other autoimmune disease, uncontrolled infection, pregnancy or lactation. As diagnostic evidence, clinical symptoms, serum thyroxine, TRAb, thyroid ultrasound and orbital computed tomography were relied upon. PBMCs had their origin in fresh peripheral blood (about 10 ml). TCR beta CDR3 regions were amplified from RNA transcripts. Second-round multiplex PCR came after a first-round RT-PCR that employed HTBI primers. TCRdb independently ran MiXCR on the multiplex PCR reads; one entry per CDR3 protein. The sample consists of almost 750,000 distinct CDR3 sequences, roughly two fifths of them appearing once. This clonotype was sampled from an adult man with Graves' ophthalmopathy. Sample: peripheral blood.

The DNA of the CDR3 is TGTGCCAGCAGCAGGACTAGCGTAACCTACGAGCAGTACTTC. The encoded protein is CASSRTSVTYEQYF. V is TRBV9 and J is TRBJ2-7; 9 nucleotides agree with TRBD2. V was clipped by 4 bases and J by 2 bases; unmatched bases: 4. Germline V CDR1 and CDR2: SGDLS, YYNGEE. The CDR3 length is 14 residues.